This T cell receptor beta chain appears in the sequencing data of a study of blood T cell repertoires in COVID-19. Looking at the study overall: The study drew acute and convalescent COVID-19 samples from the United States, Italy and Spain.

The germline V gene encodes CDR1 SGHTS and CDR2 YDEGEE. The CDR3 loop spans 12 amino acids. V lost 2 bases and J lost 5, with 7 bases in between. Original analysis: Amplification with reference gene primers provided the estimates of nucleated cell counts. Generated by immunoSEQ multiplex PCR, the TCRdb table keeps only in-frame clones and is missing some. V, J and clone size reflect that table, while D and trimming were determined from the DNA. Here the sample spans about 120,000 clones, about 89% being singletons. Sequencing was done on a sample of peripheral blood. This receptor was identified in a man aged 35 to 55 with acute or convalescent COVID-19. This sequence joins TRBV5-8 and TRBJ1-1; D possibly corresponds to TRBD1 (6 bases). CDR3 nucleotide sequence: TGTGCCAGCAGCTTCAGGGGAACTGAAGCTTTCTTT. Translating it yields CASSFRGTEAFF.